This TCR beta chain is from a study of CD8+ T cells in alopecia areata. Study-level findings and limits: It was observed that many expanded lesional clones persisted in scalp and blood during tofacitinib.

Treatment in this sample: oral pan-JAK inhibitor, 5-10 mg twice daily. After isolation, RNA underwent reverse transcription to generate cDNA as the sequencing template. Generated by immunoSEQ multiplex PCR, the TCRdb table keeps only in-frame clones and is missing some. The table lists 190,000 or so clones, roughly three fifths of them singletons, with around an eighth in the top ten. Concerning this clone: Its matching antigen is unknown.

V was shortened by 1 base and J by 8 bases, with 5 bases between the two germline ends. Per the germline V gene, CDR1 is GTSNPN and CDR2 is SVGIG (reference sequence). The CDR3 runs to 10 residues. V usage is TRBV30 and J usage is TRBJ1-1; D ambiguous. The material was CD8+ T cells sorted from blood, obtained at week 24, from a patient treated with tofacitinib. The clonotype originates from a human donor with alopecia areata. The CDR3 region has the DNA TGTGCCTGGAGTGGCAGGGAAGCTTTCTTT. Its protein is CAWSGREAFF.